A selection of T cell receptor beta chains follows, all from one sample in a study of blood T cell repertoires in COVID-19. The protocol was immunoSEQ multiplex PCR, while the TCRdb copy is restricted to in-frame clones and leaves out a portion. There are roughly 280,000 clones in the sample; around 86% occur only once, and around 5.1% lies in the top ten. The source material was peripheral blood. These receptors originate from a woman aged 55-69 years with COVID-19, enrolled during active disease. The CDR3 runs from the conserved cysteine through the conserved F or W. D genes are given only for firm matches. Size values are once, few and many counts, or a class for expanded clones, and some rows have none.

V gene: TRBV5-1; clone size: NA; J gene: TRBJ1-2; D gene: NA; CDR3 protein: CASSLTSEPNYGYTF; CDR3 DNA: TGCGCCAGCAGCTTGACGAGTGAGCCTAACTATGGCTACACCTTC
V gene: TRBV5-4; clone size: NA; J gene: TRBJ2-7; D gene: TRBD2; CDR3 protein: CASSLGLAGPYEQYF; CDR3 DNA: TGTGCCAGCAGCTTGGGACTAGCGGGGCCCTACGAGCAGTACTTC
V gene: TRBV5-6; clone size: NA; J gene: TRBJ2-1; D gene: TRBD2; CDR3 protein: CASSTLAGPYNEQFF; CDR3 DNA: TGTGCCAGCAGCACACTAGCGGGACCGTACAATGAGCAGTTCTTC
V gene: TRBV29-1; clone size: NA; J gene: TRBJ2-1; D gene: NA; CDR3 protein: CSVEDDQVRNEQFF; CDR3 DNA: TGCAGCGTTGAAGATGATCAAGTGAGGAATGAGCAGTTCTTC
V gene: TRBV18; clone size: once; J gene: TRBJ1-6; D gene: NA; CDR3 protein: CASSPRTANSPLHF; CDR3 DNA: TGTGCCAGCTCACCAAGGACAGCGAATTCACCCCTCCACTTT
V gene: TRBV29-1; clone size: NA; J gene: TRBJ1-1; D gene: TRBD1; CDR3 protein: CSVETGRNTEAFF; CDR3 DNA: TGCAGCGTTGAGACAGGGAGGAACACTGAAGCTTTCTTT
V gene: TRBV11-2; clone size: NA; J gene: TRBJ2-3; D gene: TRBD2; CDR3 protein: CASSPRLAGAADTQYF; CDR3 DNA: TGTGCCAGCAGTCCACGACTAGCGGGAGCTGCAGATACGCAGTATTTT
V gene: TRBV27; clone size: few; J gene: TRBJ1-5; D gene: TRBD1; CDR3 protein: CASSPSDRGRVQPQHF; CDR3 DNA: TGTGCCAGCAGTCCTTCGGACAGGGGGCGAGTGCAGCCCCAGCATTTT
V gene: TRBV5-1; clone size: NA; J gene: TRBJ2-3; D gene: NA; CDR3 protein: CASSFRDTTTDTQYF; CDR3 DNA: TGCGCCAGCAGCTTTAGGGACACCACCACAGATACGCAGTATTTT
V gene: TRBV2; clone size: NA; J gene: TRBJ2-1; D gene: NA; CDR3 protein: CASSEARRQGRVNEQFF; CDR3 DNA: TGTGCCAGCAGTGAAGCCCGGCGGCAGGGGCGCGTCAATGAGCAGTTCTTC
V gene: TRBV29-1; clone size: NA; J gene: TRBJ2-1; D gene: TRBD2; CDR3 protein: CSVGGSYYNEQFF; CDR3 DNA: TGCAGCGTTGGCGGGAGCTATTACAATGAGCAGTTCTTC
V gene: TRBV11-3; clone size: NA; J gene: TRBJ2-1; D gene: NA; CDR3 protein: CASSFRGANNEQFF; CDR3 DNA: TGTGCCAGCAGCTTCCGCGGTGCCAACAATGAGCAGTTCTTC
V gene: TRBV29-1; clone size: NA; J gene: TRBJ2-3; D gene: NA; CDR3 protein: CSVEGGGGSDTQYF; CDR3 DNA: TGCAGCGTTGAAGGGGGAGGGGGTTCAGATACGCAGTATTTT
V gene: TRBV18; clone size: NA; J gene: TRBJ2-1; D gene: NA; CDR3 protein: CASSPTSFLSSYNEQFF; CDR3 DNA: TGTGCCAGCTCACCTACTAGCTTCCTTAGCTCCTACAATGAGCAGTTCTTC
V gene: TRBV29-1; clone size: NA; J gene: TRBJ1-2; D gene: NA; CDR3 protein: CSVGVRATMAYTF; CDR3 DNA: TGCAGCGTTGGCGTGCGCGCCACTATGGCCTACACCTTC
V gene: TRBV28; clone size: NA; J gene: TRBJ2-5; D gene: TRBD2; CDR3 protein: CASRQRGEETQYF; CDR3 DNA: TGTGCCAGCAGACAACGGGGGGAAGAGACCCAGTACTTC
V gene: TRBV7-9; clone size: NA; J gene: TRBJ1-6; D gene: NA; CDR3 protein: CASSLSGLYNSPLHF; CDR3 DNA: TGTGCCAGCAGCTTAAGCGGACTCTATAATTCACCCCTCCACTTT
V gene: TRBV12-3/TRBV12-4; clone size: NA; J gene: TRBJ2-1; D gene: TRBD1; CDR3 protein: CASSPGTGKFF; CDR3 DNA: TGTGCCAGCAGTCCCGGGACAGGGAAGTTCTTC
V gene: TRBV3-1/TRBV3-2; clone size: few; J gene: TRBJ2-2; D gene: TRBD2; CDR3 protein: CASRGEAGGVTGELFF; CDR3 DNA: TGTGCCAGCCGAGGGGAGGCGGGAGGCGTAACCGGGGAGCTGTTTTTT